This T cell receptor beta chain was observed in a study of blood T cell repertoires in COVID-19 (dated by TCRdb to the early 2020s). About the investigation overall: Samples covering the acute and convalescent phases of COVID-19 were provided by collaborators in the United States, Italy and Spain. The prospective study material was composed of cDNA or gDNA derived from T cells, B-cell-depleted T cells, or PBMCs. Deeply sampled blood TCRbeta repertoires from subjects exposed to, actively infected with, or recovered from COVID-19 were included in the dataset. The repertoires were released in a freely available public database meant as a resource for research on the immune response to SARS-CoV-2. The samples were drawn from two sources: the first 160 participants of the ongoing ImmuneRACE study, and some 1,300 subjects contributed by 6 global collaborators. The sample metadata nearly always contained a de-identified subject ID, COVID-19 status, age in years and sex. Where available, HLA class I and class II types were taken from metadata supplied by the sample provider and were not determined by assay-based typing. What the authors observed across the whole study: Clinical and demographic metadata were provided uncurated, with the amount varying by source and participant.

The immunoSEQ Assay, a bias-controlled multiplex PCR, was used to amplify TCRbeta CDR3 regions from genomic DNA. The authors' analysis ran thus. Within the assay, amplification of reference gene primers was used to estimate how many nucleated cells each sample contained. Sequence reads were collapsed and filtered to measure the absolute abundance of every unique TCRbeta CDR3 rearrangement. For each sample, productive Simpson clonality was calculated by taking the square root of Simpson's diversity index across productive rearrangements. TCRdb obtained this table from immuneACCESS and retained in-frame rearrangements with V and J assigned. These tables miss some clones; where compared with another copy, unresolved V genes account for less than half of the shortfall, and the remainder is unexplained. V and J calls and clone size are copied from that table; D and trimming were computed from the DNA. This sample has 200,000 to 300,000 clones in its table, and 80% to 90% of those were observed once. The top ten clonotypes cover about 2.3% of the sample.

Another Seattle source contributed samples from volunteer blood donors who had recovered from COVID-19. Collaborating institutions collected whole blood in K2EDTA tubes following their own protocols. For TCRbeta analysis, collaborators shipped samples in one of three forms: frozen whole blood, isolated PBMCs, or DNA extracted from either of those sample types. In the case of this clone: Its antigen specificity is not known. The record has no base qualities; no much larger clone is one base away.

Including the terminal cysteine and phenylalanine, the CDR3 comprises 16 residues. Of all the DNA, just the CDR3 is kept, 48 bases in frame from base 1. Relative to germline, V is 0 bases shorter and J is 0 bases shorter, with 11 bases between their ends. Sequences PRHDT (CDR1) and FYEKMQ (CDR2) are obtained from the germline V gene (reference sequence). Sequencing used peripheral blood. The sequence came from a man aged 40-49 years who had recovered from COVID-19. This receptor chain uses TRBV13 and TRBJ1-1; the D gene identity is not certain. At the DNA level, the sequence is TGTGCCAGCAGCTTAGGCGGTACAGCATTGAACACTGAAGCTTTCTTT. Translated, it reads CASSLGGTALNTEAFF.